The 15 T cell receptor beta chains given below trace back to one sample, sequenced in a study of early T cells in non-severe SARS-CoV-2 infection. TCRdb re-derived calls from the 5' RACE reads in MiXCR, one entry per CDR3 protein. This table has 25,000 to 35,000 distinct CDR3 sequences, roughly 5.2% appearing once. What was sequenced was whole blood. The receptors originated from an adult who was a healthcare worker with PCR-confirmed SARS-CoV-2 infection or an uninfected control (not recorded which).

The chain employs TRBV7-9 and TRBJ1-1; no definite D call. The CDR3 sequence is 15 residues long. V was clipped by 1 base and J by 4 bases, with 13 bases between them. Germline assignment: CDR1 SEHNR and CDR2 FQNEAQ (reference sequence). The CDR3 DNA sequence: TGTGCCAGCAGCTTAGAAGGCTACGGGAGCACTGAAGCTTTCTTT. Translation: CASSLEGYGSTEAFF. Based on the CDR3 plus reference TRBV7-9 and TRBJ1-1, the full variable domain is DTGVSQNPRHKITKRGQNVTFRCDPISEHNRLYWYRQTLGQGPEFLTYFQNEAQLEKSRLLSDRFSAERPKGSFSTLEIQRTEQGDSAMYLCASSLEGYGSTEAFFGQGTRLTVV.

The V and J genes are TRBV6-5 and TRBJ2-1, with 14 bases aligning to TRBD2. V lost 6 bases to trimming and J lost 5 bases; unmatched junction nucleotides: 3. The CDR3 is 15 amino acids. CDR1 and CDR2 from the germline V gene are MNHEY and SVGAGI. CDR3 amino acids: CASRRLAGGHNEQFF. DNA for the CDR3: TGTGCCAGCAGGAGACTAGCGGGAGGGCACAATGAGCAGTTCTTC.

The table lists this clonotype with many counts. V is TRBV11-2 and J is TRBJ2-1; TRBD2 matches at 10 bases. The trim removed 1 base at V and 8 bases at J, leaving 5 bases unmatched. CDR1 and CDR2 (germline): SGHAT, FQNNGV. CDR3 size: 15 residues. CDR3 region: CASSLALAGVHEQFF. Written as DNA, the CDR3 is TGTGCCAGCAGCTTAGCCCTAGCGGGAGTTCATGAGCAGTTCTTC.

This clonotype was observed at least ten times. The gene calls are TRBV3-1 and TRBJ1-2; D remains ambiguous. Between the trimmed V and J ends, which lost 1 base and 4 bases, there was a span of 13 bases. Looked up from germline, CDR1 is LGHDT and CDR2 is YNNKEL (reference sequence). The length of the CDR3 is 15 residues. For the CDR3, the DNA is TGTGCCAGCAGCCAAGGTGCGGGAACACCCTATGGCTACACCTTC. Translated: CASSQGAGTPYGYTF.

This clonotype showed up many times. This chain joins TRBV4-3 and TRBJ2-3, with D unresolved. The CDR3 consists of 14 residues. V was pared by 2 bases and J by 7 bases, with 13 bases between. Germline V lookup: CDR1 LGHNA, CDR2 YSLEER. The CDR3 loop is CASSQTRSRNTQYF. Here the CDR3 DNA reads TGCGCCAGCAGCCAAACAAGGAGTCGGAATACGCAGTATTTT.

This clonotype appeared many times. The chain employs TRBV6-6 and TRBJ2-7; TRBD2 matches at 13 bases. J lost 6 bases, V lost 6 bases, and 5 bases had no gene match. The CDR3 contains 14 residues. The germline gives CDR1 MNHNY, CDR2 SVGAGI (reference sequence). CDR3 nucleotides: TGTGCCAGCAGCGCCACTAGCGGGAGGGGCGAGCAGTACTTC. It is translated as CASSATSGRGEQYF.

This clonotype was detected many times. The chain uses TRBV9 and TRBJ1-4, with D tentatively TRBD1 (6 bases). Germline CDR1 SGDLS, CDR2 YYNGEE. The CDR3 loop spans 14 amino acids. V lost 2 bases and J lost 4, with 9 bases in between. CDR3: CASSVDSYNEKLFF. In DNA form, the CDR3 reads TGTGCCAGCAGCGTGGACAGTTATAATGAAAAACTGTTTTTT.

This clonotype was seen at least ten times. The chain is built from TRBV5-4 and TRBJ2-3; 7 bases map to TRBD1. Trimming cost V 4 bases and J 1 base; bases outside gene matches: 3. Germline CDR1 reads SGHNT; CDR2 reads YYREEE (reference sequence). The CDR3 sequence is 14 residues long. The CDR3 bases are TGTGCCAGCAGCAGGGACAGCGGCACAGATACGCAGTATTTT. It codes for CASSRDSGTDTQYF. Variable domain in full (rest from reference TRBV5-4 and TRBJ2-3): ETGVTQSPTHLIKTRGQQVTLRCSSQSGHNTVSWYQQALGQGPQFIFQYYREEENGRGNFPPRFSGLQFPNYSSELNVNALELDDSALYLCASSRDSGTDTQYFGPGTRLTVL.

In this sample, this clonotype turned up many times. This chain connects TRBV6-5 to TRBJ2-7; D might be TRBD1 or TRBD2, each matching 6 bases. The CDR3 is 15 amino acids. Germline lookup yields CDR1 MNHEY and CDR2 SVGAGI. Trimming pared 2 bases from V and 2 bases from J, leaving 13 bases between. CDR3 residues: CASSYGGQPTYEQYF. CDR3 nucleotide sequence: TGTGCCAGCAGTTACGGGGGGCAGCCAACCTACGAGCAGTACTTC.

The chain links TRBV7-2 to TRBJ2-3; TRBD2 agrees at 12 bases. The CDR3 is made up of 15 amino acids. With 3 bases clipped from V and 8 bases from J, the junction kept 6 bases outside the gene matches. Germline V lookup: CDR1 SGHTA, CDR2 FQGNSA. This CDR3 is CASSLGLAGRGTQYF. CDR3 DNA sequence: TGTGCCAGCAGCTTGGGACTAGCGGGCCGAGGTACGCAGTATTTT. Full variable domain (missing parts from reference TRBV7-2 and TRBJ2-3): GAGVSQSPSNKVTEKGKDVELRCDPISGHTALYWYRQSLGQGLEFLIYFQGNSAPDKSGLPSDRFSAERTGGSVSTLTIQRTQQEDSAVYLCASSLGLAGRGTQYFGPGTRLTVL.

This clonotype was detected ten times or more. The CDR3 DNA is TGTGCCAGCAGCCCCCCTGGTCCCAACTATGGCTACACCTTC. Translated: CASSPPGPNYGYTF. This chain joins TRBV5-4 and TRBJ1-2; D gene unclear. Germline CDR1 SGHNT, CDR2 YYREEE (reference sequence). The ends were cut back, 4 bases at V and 2 bases at J, with 12 bases in the middle. The CDR3 length is 14 residues. Based on the CDR3 plus reference TRBV5-4 and TRBJ1-2, the full variable domain is ETGVTQSPTHLIKTRGQQVTLRCSSQSGHNTVSWYQQALGQGPQFIFQYYREEENGRGNFPPRFSGLQFPNYSSELNVNALELDDSALYLCASSPPGPNYGYTFGSGTRLTVV.

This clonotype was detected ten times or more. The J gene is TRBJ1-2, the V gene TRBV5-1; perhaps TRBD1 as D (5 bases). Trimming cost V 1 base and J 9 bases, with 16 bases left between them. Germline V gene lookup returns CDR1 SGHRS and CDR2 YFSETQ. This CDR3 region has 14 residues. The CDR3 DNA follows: TGCGCCAGCAGCTTGTCCCAGGGATTGAGTAGCTACACCTTC. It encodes CASSLSQGLSSYTF.

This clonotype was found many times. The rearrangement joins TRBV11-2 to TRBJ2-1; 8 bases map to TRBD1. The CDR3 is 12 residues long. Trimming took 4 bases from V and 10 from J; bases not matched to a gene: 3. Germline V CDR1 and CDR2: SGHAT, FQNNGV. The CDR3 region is CASSSGQGEQFF. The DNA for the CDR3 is TGTGCCAGCAGCTCCGGACAGGGCGAGCAGTTCTTC.

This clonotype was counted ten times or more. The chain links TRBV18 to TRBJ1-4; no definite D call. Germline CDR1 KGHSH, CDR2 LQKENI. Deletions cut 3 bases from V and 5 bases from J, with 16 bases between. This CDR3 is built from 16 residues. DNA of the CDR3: TGTGCCAGCTCACCTCCACCGGGAGCGGCAAATGAAAAACTGTTTTTT. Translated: CASSPPPGAANEKLFF. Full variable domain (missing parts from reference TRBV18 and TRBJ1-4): NAGVMQNPRHLVRRRGQEARLRCSPMKGHSHVYWYRQLPEEGLKFMVYLQKENIIDESGMPKERFSAEFPKEGPSILRIQQVVRGDSAAYFCASSPPPGAANEKLFFGSGTQLSVL.

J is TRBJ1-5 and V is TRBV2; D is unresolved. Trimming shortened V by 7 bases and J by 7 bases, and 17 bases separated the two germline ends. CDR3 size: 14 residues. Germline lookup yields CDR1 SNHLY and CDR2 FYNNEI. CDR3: CASKSDASTQPQHF. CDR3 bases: TGTGCCAGCAAATCAGACGCTTCGACCCAGCCCCAGCATTTT.